The 27 T cell receptor beta chains below come from one sample, sequenced in a study of T-cell reconstitution after alpha-beta-depleted transplantation in children. Molecular barcoding with unique molecular identifiers was used for the TCRbeta library. MiXCR, run by TCRdb on the PCR reads, gives a single entry per CDR3 protein. The sample includes roughly 180,000 distinct CDR3 sequences, approximately 15% of them seen just once. Sequenced here: PBMCs from the stem cell graft donor, sampled from the stem cell graft. These receptors were collected from a human donor who donated a stem cell graft to a child with acute lymphoblastic leukemia.

This clonotype occurred many times. J is TRBJ2-1 and V is TRBV5-4; 10 bases agree with TRBD2. Trimming at V came to 0 bases and at J to 7 bases, leaving 4 bases not matched to a gene. The CDR3 runs 15 residues. CDR1 and CDR2 from the germline V gene are SGHNT and YYREEE (reference sequence). The CDR3 nucleotides are TGTGCCAGCAGCTTGGATAGCGGGAGGTTAAATGAGCAGTTCTTC. This codes for CASSLDSGRLNEQFF.

The chain uses TRBV25-1 and TRBJ2-4, with a possible D match to TRBD1 (8 bases). CDR1 is MGHDK and CDR2 is SYGVNS in the germline V gene. Trimming cost V 3 bases and J 9 bases, with 18 bases left between them. This CDR3 contains 15 residues. CDR3 sequence (DNA): TGTGCCAGCAGTGAGCCGGGAGGACAGGGAGGCATTCAGTACTTC. Translation: CASSEPGGQGGIQYF.

This clonotype was seen many times. The genes are TRBV2 and TRBJ2-7, with D perhaps TRBD1 (6 bases). Trimming took 4 bases from V and 4 from J, leaving 14 bases between them. The CDR3 sequence is 14 residues long. CDR1 and CDR2 from the germline V gene are SNHLY and FYNNEI. CDR3 coding DNA: TGTGCCAGCAGTGGGGACATGACTGATTACGAGCAGTACTTC. Translating it yields CASSGDMTDYEQYF.

This clonotype was picked up many times. J is TRBJ2-7 and V is TRBV20-1, with 11 bases identical to TRBD2. J gave up 2 bases and V 6 bases, and 9 bases lay outside the gene matches. Germline CDR1 is DFQATT and CDR2 is SNEGSKA (reference sequence). The length of the CDR3 is 15 residues. CDR3 sequence (DNA): TGCAGTGCACGAGGGGCTAGCGGGAGGACCTACGAGCAGTACTTC. Amino acid sequence: CSARGASGRTYEQYF.

This clonotype has only a few counts. The genes are TRBV7-9 and TRBJ2-5; D is ambiguous. Germline-derived CDR1 and CDR2 are SEHNR and FQNEAQ (reference sequence). The CDR3 is 14 residues long. Deletions cut 1 base from V and 4 bases from J, with 10 bases between. The CDR3 nucleotides are TGTGCCAGCAGCTTAGGGCCGGGTTCAGAGACCCAGTACTTC. Its protein is CASSLGPGSETQYF. The full variable domain, completed using reference TRBV7-9 and TRBJ2-5, is DTGVSQNPRHKITKRGQNVTFRCDPISEHNRLYWYRQTLGQGPEFLTYFQNEAQLEKSRLLSDRFSAERPKGSFSTLEIQRTEQGDSAMYLCASSLGPGSETQYFGPGTRLLVL.

This clonotype was counted ten times or more. The CDR3 nucleotides read TGCAGCGTTGATGGGGTTGGTAGCGGGAGCCACTATGAGCAGTTCTTC. Amino acid sequence: CSVDGVGSGSHYEQFF. V and J are TRBV29-1 and TRBJ2-1, with 9 bases that match TRBD2. The CDR3 runs to 16 residues. V shed 3 bases and J 8 bases; nucleotides not matched to a gene: 14. CDR1 and CDR2 (germline): SQVTM, ANQGSEA.

This clonotype was seen repeatedly, ten times or more. This sequence joins TRBV7-8 and TRBJ1-1; D is uncertain. Trimming stripped 1 base from V and 1 base from J, with 10 bases between. There are 15 residues in the CDR3. Germline loops: CDR1 SGHVS, CDR2 FQNEAQ. The CDR3 protein is CASSLGAAANTEAFF. The CDR3, as DNA: TGTGCCAGCAGCTTAGGGGCAGCCGCGAACACTGAAGCTTTCTTT.

The table lists this clonotype with a count of one. A much larger clonotype is one base distant, so this may be a read error. The V and J genes are TRBV5-1 and TRBJ2-1; 11 bases are a match to TRBD2. J lost 4 bases, V lost 4 bases, and 10 bases had no gene match. There are 17 residues in the CDR3. Germline CDR1 is SGHRS and CDR2 is YFSETQ. The CDR3, as DNA: TGCGCCAGCAGCGTAGCTAGCGGGAGGACCCTATACAATGAGCAGTTCTTC. Translated: CASSVASGRTLYNEQFF. Filled out from reference TRBV5-1 and TRBJ2-1, the complete variable domain reads KAGVTQTPRYLIKTRGQQVTLSCSPISGHRSVSWYQQTPGQGLQFLFEYFSETQRNKGNFPGRFSGRQFSNSRSEMNVSTLELGDSALYLCASSVASGRTLYNEQFFGPGTRLTVL.

There are a few counts of this clonotype. The chain links TRBV27 to TRBJ2-2; D is possibly TRBD2 (6 bases). The CDR3 totals 16 residues. Trimming took 5 bases from V and 1 from J, leaving 14 bases between them. The germline gives CDR1 MNHEY, CDR2 SMNVEV (reference sequence). Here the CDR3 DNA reads TGTGCCAGCAGTACTCGGGCTAGCGTGAACACCGGGGAGCTGTTTTTT. Translating it yields CASSTRASVNTGELFF.

This clonotype was seen many times. This chain uses TRBV20-1 with TRBJ2-7; TRBD2 might be the D (6 bases). Germline lookup yields CDR1 DFQATT and CDR2 SNEGSKA (reference sequence). This CDR3 has 13 amino acids. Deletions cut 5 bases from V and 4 bases from J, with 15 bases between. The CDR3 protein is CSALAASVYEQYF. CDR3 in DNA: TGCAGTGCTTTAGCGGCCTCCGTGTACGAGCAGTACTTC.

V and J are TRBV3-1 and TRBJ2-2; D ambiguous. This CDR3 has 11 amino acids. Deletions cut 3 bases from V and 6 bases from J, with 2 bases between. In germline, CDR1 is LGHDT, CDR2 YNNKEL (reference sequence). The CDR3 protein is CASSHAGELFF. The CDR3 DNA sequence: TGTGCCAGCAGCCACGCCGGGGAGCTGTTTTTT.

In this sample, this clonotype turned up many times. The rearrangement joins TRBV7-8 to TRBJ2-2; perhaps TRBD1 as D (6 bases). Trimming took off 2 bases at V and 7 bases at J, with 11 bases between the two ends. The CDR3 runs 14 residues. Germline V lookup: CDR1 SGHVS, CDR2 FQNEAQ. DNA of the CDR3: TGTGCCAGCAGCTTAAACCCGGACAGCGGGGAGCTGTTTTTT. Amino acid sequence: CASSLNPDSGELFF.

This clonotype was counted ten times or more. The rearrangement joins TRBV29-1 to TRBJ2-1; TRBD2 might be the D (5 bases). The CDR3 contains 15 residues. Germline V lookup: CDR1 SQVTM, CDR2 ANQGSEA. V was clipped by 7 bases and J by 0 bases, with 16 bases between them. In DNA form, the CDR3 reads TGCAGCGCTGTCGGGATTGCGGTCTCCTACAATGAGCAGTTCTTC. The encoded protein is CSAVGIAVSYNEQFF.

Ten or more counts support this clonotype. In DNA, the CDR3 is TGTGCCAGCAGCTCTTTTGGACAGGGGGCTTATAGGAACACTGAAGCTTTCTTT. Encoded protein: CASSSFGQGAYRNTEAFF. The chain is built from TRBV27 and TRBJ1-1, with 11 bases lining up with TRBD1. Germline lookup yields CDR1 MNHEY and CDR2 SMNVEV (reference sequence). This CDR3 contains 18 residues. V gave up 6 bases and J gave up 1 base; unmatched junction bases: 13.

This clonotype was recorded at least ten times. The V gene is TRBV12-3 or TRBV12-4, the J gene TRBJ2-2; D is ambiguous. V was pared by 2 bases and J by 7 bases, with 14 bases between. This CDR3 comprises 15 residues. As DNA, the CDR3 is TGTGCCAGCAGTTTAACGTCCAGCAGAGACGGGGAGCTGTTTTTT. Protein sequence: CASSLTSSRDGELFF.

Concerning this clonotype itself: Being one base from a much bigger clone, this may be a read error. V gene TRBV14 combines with J gene TRBJ2-5; D possibly corresponds to TRBD2 (6 bases). The length of the CDR3 is 16 residues. Per the germline V gene, CDR1 is SGHDN and CDR2 is FVKESK. For the CDR3, the DNA is TGTGCCACCAGCCTATCGAGCTGGGGGGTACGGGAGACCCAGTACTTC. It encodes CATSLSSWGVRETQYF.

This clonotype was counted many times. The genes are TRBV29-1 and TRBJ2-4; D is unclear. Germline-derived CDR1 and CDR2 are SQVTM and ANQGSEA. This CDR3 region has 13 residues. Trimming cost V 4 bases and J 2 bases, with 9 bases left between them. CDR3 sequence reads: CSVVAGSKNIQYF. The CDR3 DNA sequence: TGCAGCGTTGTGGCTGGGTCCAAAAACATTCAGTACTTC. Together with reference TRBV29-1 and TRBJ2-4, the CDR3 gives the full variable domain: SAVISQKPSRDICQRGTSLTIQCQVDSQVTMMFWYRQQPGQSLTLIATANQGSEATYESGFVIDKFPISRPNLTFSTLTVSNMSPEDSSIYLCSVVAGSKNIQYFGAGTRLSVL.

This clonotype has ten or more counts. This chain uses TRBV28 with TRBJ2-7, with a tentative D call TRBD2 (6 bases). Per germline, CDR1 MDHEN and CDR2 SYDVKM. There are 13 residues in the CDR3. Trimming pared 3 bases from V and 2 bases from J, leaving 8 bases between. DNA for the CDR3: TGTGCCAGCAGTTTGTGGGGGGCCTACGAGCAGTACTTC. Translation: CASSLWGAYEQYF.

This clonotype came up many times. CDR3 nucleotides: TGTGCCAGCAGTTTTGGGGGAAACTACAATGAGCAGTTCTTC. This translates into CASSFGGNYNEQFF. V is TRBV27 and J is TRBJ2-1, with D possibly being TRBD1 or TRBD2 (5 bases each). V dropped 3 bases and J dropped 3 bases, with 9 bases sitting between them. Germline V gene data show CDR1 as MNHEY and CDR2 as SMNVEV (reference sequence). CDR3 length: 14 amino acids.

At least ten counts were recorded for this clonotype. The chain links TRBV29-1 to TRBJ2-1; possibly TRBD2 for D (5 bases). The CDR3 runs to 16 residues. The V end was cut by 8 bases, the J end by 0 bases, with 20 bases between. In germline, CDR1 is SQVTM, CDR2 ANQGSEA. This CDR3 is CSLTGDPKSSYNEQFF. DNA for the CDR3: TGCAGCCTCACCGGGGATCCCAAAAGCTCCTACAATGAGCAGTTCTTC.

In this sample, this clonotype turned up many times. The rearrangement links TRBV6-1 to TRBJ2-1; 7 bases line up with TRBD2. CDR1 is MNHNS, CDR2 SASEGT, per germline. This CDR3 region has 13 residues. V was pared by 4 bases and J by 13 bases, with 10 bases of the junction left unmatched. CDR3 region: CASSAGGYVQQFF. Written as DNA, the CDR3 is TGTGCCAGCAGTGCGGGGGGTTACGTGCAACAGTTCTTC.

The V call is TRBV10-3, the J call TRBJ1-5, with D hard to call. The CDR3 has 13 residues. The germline V and J ends were trimmed by 5 bases and 7 bases, with 12 bases remaining between them. The V gene's germline CDR1 is ENHRY and CDR2 SYGVKD. CDR3 in amino acids: CAISFELAQPQHF. Here the CDR3 DNA reads TGTGCCATCAGTTTTGAGCTCGCACAGCCCCAGCATTTT.

This clonotype was seen ten or more times. The chain joins TRBV12-3 or TRBV12-4 to TRBJ2-3; maybe TRBD1 (5 bases). With 6 bases removed from V and 4 bases from J, the gap between germline ends came to 17 bases. The CDR3 consists of 15 residues. The CDR3 DNA reads as TGTGCCAGCAGCCTCGGCCCCCTGGGGCCAGATACGCAGTATTTT. Translated, it gives CASSLGPLGPDTQYF.

At least ten counts were recorded for this clonotype. This chain connects TRBV4-1 to TRBJ2-5; D may match TRBD1 or TRBD2 (5 bases each). V lost 0 bases and J 5 bases, leaving 7 bases between the germline ends. This CDR3 spans 13 amino acids. Germline CDR1 is MGHRA and CDR2 is YSYEKL. CDR3 protein: CASSQDWGETQYF. In DNA, the CDR3 is TGCGCCAGCAGCCAAGATTGGGGGGAGACCCAGTACTTC.

This clonotype came up many times. The CDR3 sequence: CSATELGDQETQYF. In nucleotides, the CDR3 is TGCAGTGCAACAGAGCTTGGGGACCAAGAGACCCAGTACTTC. This chain uses TRBV20-1 with TRBJ2-5; D gene ambiguous. CDR3 length: 14 residues. Trimming shortened V by 6 bases and J by 0 bases, and 14 bases separated the two germline ends. The V gene's germline CDR1 is DFQATT and CDR2 SNEGSKA (reference sequence).

This clonotype was seen at least ten times. This chain joins TRBV28 and TRBJ2-2, with 7 bases fitting TRBD1. This CDR3 comprises 18 residues. Unmatched junction bases numbered 16, after V lost 3 bases and J lost 6 bases. CDR1 MDHEN and CDR2 SYDVKM come from the germline V gene. In DNA form, the CDR3 reads TGTGCCAGCAGTTTTTTTCCCAGAAGAAAAACAGGGGCCGGGGAGCTGTTTTTT. Its protein is CASSFFPRRKTGAGELFF.

This clonotype was recorded many times. The rearrangement links TRBV20-1 to TRBJ2-3, with 11 bases that match TRBD2. Germline V gene lookup returns CDR1 DFQATT and CDR2 SNEGSKA (reference sequence). The CDR3 totals 13 residues. Trimming at V came to 3 bases and at J to 4 bases, leaving 0 bases not matched to a gene. CDR3 loop: CSASSGRADTQYF. The CDR3 DNA is TGCAGTGCTAGTAGCGGGAGGGCAGATACGCAGTATTTT.